One sample yielded the 22 T cell receptor beta chains listed below, sequenced in a study of blood T cell repertoires in COVID-19. TCRdb's table, derived via immunoSEQ multiplex PCR, lists solely in-frame clones and lacks some. The data hold 68,000 or so clones, with 60% to 85% observed a single time. Sequenced sample: peripheral blood. These receptor sequences come from a human donor in a cohort sampled during active COVID-19.

This clone was counted once. The V call is TRBV7-2, the J call TRBJ2-7; 7 bases map to TRBD1. Germline V gives CDR1 SGHTA, CDR2 FQGNSA. The CDR3 runs 15 residues. V lost 2 bases to trimming and J lost 0 bases; unmatched junction nucleotides: 4. CDR3 coding DNA: TGTGCCAGCAGCTTACAGGGGGAGAGCTCCTACGAGCAGTACTTC. Encoded protein: CASSLQGESSYEQYF.

This clone was counted only a few times. This rearrangement joins TRBV7-9 to TRBJ1-2, with TRBD1 identical over 9 bases. This CDR3 has 12 amino acids. From germline, CDR1 is SEHNR and CDR2 FQNEAQ (reference sequence). The junction had 4 bases not matched to a gene; V was cut back by 3 bases and J by 11 bases. The CDR3 nucleotides read TGTGCCAGCAGCTTCACAGGGGGCTCTTACACCTTC. Its protein is CASSFTGGSYTF.

This sequence joins TRBV4-3 and TRBJ1-2, with TRBD1 matching over 9 bases. The junction had 9 bases not matched to a gene; V was cut back by 0 bases and J by 7 bases. There are 16 residues in the CDR3. Germline V gives CDR1 LGHNA, CDR2 YSLEER. The CDR3 DNA follows: TGCGCCAGCAGCCAAGATAGGGACAGGGAGGTTGGTGGCTACACCTTC. It codes for CASSQDRDREVGGYTF.

This chain links TRBV5-4 with TRBJ2-1; TRBD2 matches at 11 bases. The trim removed 4 bases at V and 10 bases at J, leaving 10 bases unmatched. Germline lookup yields CDR1 SGHNT and CDR2 YYREEE (reference sequence). The CDR3 consists of 15 residues. CDR3: CASSIIAGGPREQFF. In nucleotides, the CDR3 is TGTGCCAGCAGCATTATAGCGGGAGGGCCTCGGGAGCAGTTCTTC.

The J gene is TRBJ2-6, the V gene TRBV4-1; perhaps TRBD2 as D (5 bases). V was pared by 0 bases and J by 2 bases, with 8 bases between. This CDR3 spans 16 amino acids. The germline CDR1 and CDR2 sequences are MGHRA and YSYEKL. In DNA, the CDR3 is TGCGCCAGCAGCCAAGATGCCGGGGCTGGGGCCAACGTCCTGACTTTC. Its translation: CASSQDAGAGANVLTF.

This chain connects TRBV19 to TRBJ1-6, with a tentative D call TRBD1 (5 bases). The CDR3 loop spans 14 amino acids. V was clipped by 6 bases and J by 5 bases, with 11 bases between them. The germline V gene encodes CDR1 LNHDA and CDR2 SQIVND (reference sequence). This chain's CDR3 is CASRRGLNNSPLHF. Written as DNA, the CDR3 is TGTGCCAGTAGAAGGGGACTCAATAATTCACCCCTCCACTTT.

This chain joins TRBV7-6 and TRBJ2-2; TRBD1 matches at 9 bases. J was trimmed by 6 bases and V by 3 bases; bases with no gene match: 5. The CDR3 has 15 amino acids. Germline CDR1 is SGHVS and CDR2 is FNYEAQ. The CDR3 region has the DNA TGTGCCAGCAGCTTGGGACAGGGCGGTGCCGGGGAGCTGTTTTTT. Protein sequence: CASSLGQGGAGELFF. The entire variable domain, with the rest obtained from reference TRBV7-6 and TRBJ2-2, is as follows: GAGVSQSPRYKVTKRGQDVALRCDPISGHVSLYWYRQALGQGPEFLTYFNYEAQQDKSGLPNDRFSAERPEGSISTLTIQRTEQRDSAMYRCASSLGQGGAGELFFGEGSRLTVL.

There are a few counts of this clone. The V call is TRBV5-4, the J call TRBJ2-5, with 8 bases that match TRBD1. V gave up 4 bases and J gave up 1 base; unmatched junction bases: 6. There are 15 residues in the CDR3. Germline V gene lookup returns CDR1 SGHNT and CDR2 YYREEE (reference sequence). The CDR3: CASSHNRGSQETQYF. For the CDR3, the DNA is TGTGCCAGCAGCCACAACAGGGGGAGCCAAGAGACCCAGTACTTC.

The rearrangement links TRBV7-9 to TRBJ2-3; TRBD2 matches at 9 bases. Germline-derived CDR1 and CDR2 are SEHNR and FQNEAQ (reference sequence). Trimming took 3 bases from V and 2 from J; bases not matched to a gene: 9. This CDR3 comprises 17 residues. DNA for the CDR3: TGTGCCAGCAGCTTCGGGACTAGCAGGCCCCCCACAGATACGCAGTATTTT. Its translation: CASSFGTSRPPTDTQYF. The full variable domain, its missing parts supplied by reference TRBV7-9 and TRBJ2-3, is DTGVSQNPRHKITKRGQNVTFRCDPISEHNRLYWYRQTLGQGPEFLTYFQNEAQLEKSRLLSDRFSAERPKGSFSTLEIQRTEQGDSAMYLCASSFGTSRPPTDTQYFGPGTRLTVL.

The genes are TRBV6-5 and TRBJ1-5; 8 nucleotides line up with TRBD1. The trim removed 7 bases at V and 6 bases at J, leaving 11 bases unmatched. The CDR3 extends over 15 amino acids. Germline assignment: CDR1 MNHEY and CDR2 SVGAGI. The CDR3 is CASNPAGGLGQPQHF. The CDR3 region has the DNA TGTGCCAGCAATCCGGCAGGGGGCCTGGGTCAGCCCCAGCATTTT.

This clone was counted between two and nine times. V is TRBV6-5 and J is TRBJ1-2, with D unresolved. The CDR3 is 14 amino acids. The germline gives CDR1 MNHEY, CDR2 SVGAGI. Trimming pared 0 bases from V and 4 bases from J, leaving 9 bases between. Here the CDR3 DNA reads TGTGCCAGCAGTTACTCGATTCAGTCCTATGGCTACACCTTC. Amino acids: CASSYSIQSYGYTF.

The V gene is TRBV6-1, the J gene TRBJ1-5, with 7 nucleotides matching TRBD1. Trimming cost V 0 bases and J 3 bases; bases outside gene matches: 5. Germline-derived CDR1 and CDR2 are MNHNS and SASEGT. CDR3 length: 16 amino acids. CDR3 amino acids: CASSEAWDSNNQPQHF. The CDR3 DNA is TGTGCCAGCAGTGAAGCGTGGGACAGTAACAATCAGCCCCAGCATTTT.

CDR3: CASSLMGRGGYTF. CDR3 DNA: TGTGCCAGCAGTTTAATGGGACGGGGGGGCTACACCTTC. The J gene is TRBJ1-2, the V gene TRBV27; D may be TRBD1 (5 bases). Germline V CDR1 and CDR2: MNHEY, SMNVEV (reference sequence). Trimming removed 2 bases at V and 8 bases at J, with 12 bases between. This CDR3 contains 13 residues.

This chain uses TRBV6-2 or TRBV6-3 with TRBJ2-1; 10 nucleotides align to TRBD1. Germline V gene lookup returns CDR1 MNHEY and CDR2 SVGEGT. The V segment lost 7 bases and the J segment 6 bases; nucleotides outside the gene matches: 6. This CDR3 has 14 residues. The CDR3 DNA sequence: TGTGCCAGCACCCCGGGGACAGGGGTCAATGAGCAGTTCTTC. Translating it yields CASTPGTGVNEQFF.

This clone was observed once. The chain uses TRBV7-2 and TRBJ2-5; D is ambiguous. Per the germline V gene, CDR1 is SGHTA and CDR2 is FQGNSA. The V gene lost 5 bases and the J gene lost 4 bases, with 11 bases spanning the gap. This CDR3 is 13 amino acids long. The CDR3 region is CASSPPPGETQYF. The CDR3 DNA follows: TGTGCCAGCAGCCCGCCGCCAGGAGAGACCCAGTACTTC.

The CDR3 sequence: CASSLESGYNEQFF. The DNA for the CDR3 is TGTGCCAGCAGCTTAGAATCGGGTTACAATGAGCAGTTCTTC. This chain links TRBV11-3 with TRBJ2-1, with D unclear. Trimming took off 0 bases at V and 4 bases at J, with 7 bases between the two ends. Germline CDR1 reads SGHNT; CDR2 reads YENEEA. The CDR3 spans 14 residues.

J is TRBJ1-5 and V is TRBV9; 7 bases agree with TRBD1. Unmatched junction bases numbered 2, after V lost 3 bases and J lost 2 bases. CDR3 length: 14 amino acids. Germline-derived CDR1 and CDR2 are SGDLS and YYNGEE. Here the CDR3 DNA reads TGTGCCAGCAGCGCTGGACAGGGCAATCAGCCCCAGCATTTT. It is translated as CASSAGQGNQPQHF.

The gene calls are TRBV5-5 and TRBJ2-7; D perhaps matches TRBD2 (5 bases). This CDR3 is 15 amino acids long. The V end lost 2 bases, the J end lost 3 bases, and 15 bases lay between the germline ends. Looked up from germline, CDR1 is SGHKS and CDR2 is YYEKEE (reference sequence). The CDR3 region has the DNA TGTGCCAGCAGCTTTGGAGGAGGTGGGAACTACGAGCAGTACTTC. Translating gives CASSFGGGGNYEQYF.

This chain uses TRBV7-2 with TRBJ2-7, with 8 bases aligning to TRBD2. The germline V gene encodes CDR1 SGHTA and CDR2 FQGNSA. With 5 bases clipped from V and 4 bases from J, the junction kept 10 bases outside the gene matches. This CDR3 comprises 15 residues. The CDR3 loop reads CASSAGPQRGYEQYF. Written as DNA, the CDR3 is TGTGCCAGCAGCGCAGGCCCCCAGCGGGGGTACGAGCAGTACTTC.

The chain combines TRBV11-2 with TRBJ2-7; tentative D call: TRBD2 (6 bases). Trimming shortened V by 0 bases and J by 8 bases, and 17 bases separated the two germline ends. Germline-derived CDR1 and CDR2 are SGHAT and FQNNGV. The CDR3 has 15 residues. Here the CDR3 reads CASSLDQAGRLKQYF. The DNA of the CDR3 is TGTGCCAGCAGCTTAGATCAGGCAGGGAGGCTGAAGCAGTACTTC.

The rearrangement uses TRBV2 and TRBJ2-7; 9 bases align to TRBD2. J gave up 3 bases and V 4 bases, and 16 bases lay outside the gene matches. The CDR3 contains 18 residues. Looked up from germline, CDR1 is SNHLY and CDR2 is FYNNEI. CDR3 bases: TGTGCCAGCAGTGTTGTACCACCGACTAGCGGCCTCTACTACGAGCAGTACTTC. Translation: CASSVVPPTSGLYYEQYF.

The chain couples TRBV12-3 or TRBV12-4 to TRBJ1-5, with no clear D. The CDR3 is 13 residues long. Trimming stripped 5 bases from V and 9 bases from J, with 14 bases between. The CDR3 spells CASSRSSGTPQHF. CDR3 nucleotides: TGTGCCAGCAGTAGGTCTTCAGGTACGCCCCAGCATTTT.